This T cell receptor (beta chain) derives from a study of cytomegalovirus exposure and HLA in healthy donors. This clone was recorded only once. The CDR3 is made up of 17 amino acids. The V end lost 7 bases, the J end lost 3 bases, and 22 bases lay between the germline ends. CDR1 and CDR2 from the germline V gene are SGHTA and FQGNSA. Primers for the PCR totalled 60 Vbeta and 13 Jbeta. Here immunoSEQ multiplex PCR was the method, and the copy in TCRdb shows in-frame clones only, minus some. The sample contains 180,000 or so clones, 70% to 85% of which appear only once. The sequenced material came from PBMCs. The TCR was taken from a boy aged 2 to 10 in good health and CMV-seronegative. V gene TRBV7-2 combines with J gene TRBJ2-1, with a tentative D call TRBD2 (6 bases). The CDR3 here is CASTPRRDKVGYNEQFF. The CDR3, as DNA: TGTGCCAGCACTCCGAGGAGGGATAAGGTCGGCTACAATGAGCAGTTCTTC.